Listed here are 12 T cell receptor beta chains from one sample, sequenced in a study of human T cells and chemical hapten exposure. Each CDR3 protein is one row after TCRdb ran MiXCR on the RACE reads. This sample has about 52,000 distinct CDR3 sequences, with about 10% found just once. As for time point: patch test 3, about 24 weeks after DPC sensitization. Treatment meaning: therapeutic diphenylcyclopropenone sensitization with weekly scalp DPC. This material consisted of whole blood, taken in connection with sensitization to the hapten diphenylcyclopropenone (DPC). The receptors shown here come from a woman aged 40 to 50 with alopecia areata. Some clones in this sample may be carry-over from other donors' samples.

This clonotype has a handful of counts. The rearrangement joins TRBV18 to TRBJ1-4, with a tentative D call TRBD1 (6 bases). The CDR3 sequence is 13 residues long. V dropped 6 bases and J dropped 7 bases, with 12 bases sitting between them. Germline assignment: CDR1 KGHSH and CDR2 LQKENI. The CDR3 nucleotides read TGTGCCAGCTCCAATGGGGGCACTGAAAAACTGTTTTTT. Its protein product is CASSNGGTEKLFF.

The genes are TRBV6-2 or TRBV6-3 and TRBJ2-5, with 14 bases lining up with TRBD2. There are 15 residues in the CDR3. The V gene end was trimmed by 4 bases and the J gene end by 4 bases; junction bases not matched to a gene: 2. Germline-derived CDR1 and CDR2 are MNHEY and SVGEGT. The CDR3 region is CASSLTSGGAETQYF. CDR3 DNA sequence: TGTGCCAGCAGTTTGACTAGCGGGGGGGCAGAGACCCAGTACTTC.

The V and J genes are TRBV7-3 and TRBJ1-1, with D unclear. With 1 base removed from V and 3 bases from J, the gap between germline ends came to 6 bases. The CDR3 sequence is 13 residues long. CDR1 and CDR2 from the germline V gene are SGHTA and FQGTGA. CDR3 protein: CASSLRVDTEAFF. The CDR3 DNA is TGTGCCAGCAGCTTAAGGGTCGACACTGAAGCTTTCTTT.

This clonotype was seen repeatedly, ten times or more. This sequence joins TRBV5-6 and TRBJ1-2; D is unresolved. Trimming removed 0 bases from V and 8 bases from J, with 11 bases in between. CDR1 and CDR2 (germline): SGHDT, YYEEEE. The CDR3 covers 13 residues. The CDR3 bases are TGTGCCAGCAGCTTGGCGGAGGTCTTGGGCTACACCTTC. Its translation: CASSLAEVLGYTF.

This clonotype showed up just a few times. J is TRBJ2-1 and V is TRBV6-1; TRBD2 matches at 11 bases. Germline CDR1 reads MNHNS; CDR2 reads SASEGT. J gave up 8 bases and V 1 base, and 7 bases lay outside the gene matches. This CDR3 contains 16 residues. The CDR3 bases are TGTGCCAGCAGTGAAGAAGATAGCGGGGGGGTCTATGAGCAGTTCTTC. This codes for CASSEEDSGGVYEQFF.

This clonotype appeared a few times. The V gene is TRBV11-3, the J gene TRBJ2-2; 8 bases fit TRBD1. The CDR3 contains 16 residues. Losses at the gene ends were 1 base for V and 5 bases for J; bases not matched to a gene: 6. CDR1 and CDR2 (germline): SGHNT, YENEEA. CDR3 nucleotide sequence: TGTGCCAGCAGCTTAGCGACAGGGGTCAGGACCGGGGAGCTGTTTTTT. Its translation: CASSLATGVRTGELFF.

This clonotype was seen more than once but under ten times. This chain connects TRBV7-2 to TRBJ2-5, with D tentatively TRBD1 (5 bases). The V gene's germline CDR1 is SGHTA and CDR2 FQGNSA. Trimming shortened V by 1 base and J by 1 base, and 7 bases separated the two germline ends. The length of the CDR3 is 14 residues. This CDR3 is CASSLGDSQETQYF. The CDR3 DNA is TGTGCCAGCAGCTTAGGAGACAGCCAAGAGACCCAGTACTTC.

This clonotype was counted between two and nine times. The chain uses TRBV18 and TRBJ2-6; 7 nucleotides match TRBD1. Germline CDR1 KGHSH, CDR2 LQKENI. This CDR3 is built from 16 residues. V was clipped by 4 bases and J by 0 bases; unmatched bases: 3. The CDR3 loop reads CASSRDRASGANVLTF. The CDR3 DNA is TGTGCCAGCTCACGAGACAGGGCCTCTGGGGCCAACGTCCTGACTTTC. Variable domain in full (rest from reference TRBV18 and TRBJ2-6): NAGVMQNPRHLVRRRGQEARLRCSPMKGHSHVYWYRQLPEEGLKFMVYLQKENIIDESGMPKERFSAEFPKEGPSILRIQQVVRGDSAAYFCASSRDRASGANVLTFGAGSRLTVL.

V and J are TRBV10-3 and TRBJ2-7; the D is unclear. CDR1 is ENHRY and CDR2 is SYGVKD in the germline V gene. This CDR3 comprises 13 residues. Trimming shortened V by 0 bases and J by 5 bases, and 8 bases separated the two germline ends. CDR3 sequence reads: CAISESQVDEQYF. The CDR3 DNA is TGTGCCATCAGTGAGTCCCAGGTCGACGAGCAGTACTTC.

This clonotype was seen many times. CDR3 sequence (DNA): TGTGCCAGCTCACCATGGCGGGGGGGCGGATATGAGCAGTTCTTC. It codes for CASSPWRGGGYEQFF. The V and J genes are TRBV18 and TRBJ2-1; 9 positions agree with TRBD2. The CDR3 covers 15 residues. With V trimmed by 2 bases and J by 8 bases, 7 bases remained unmatched. The germline CDR1 and CDR2 sequences are KGHSH and LQKENI.

This clonotype was detected many times. This chain links TRBV4-1 with TRBJ2-7, with D possibly TRBD2 on 5 matching bases. The CDR3 is made up of 13 amino acids. V lost 1 base, J lost 4 bases, and 8 bases lay in between. The germline CDR1 and CDR2 sequences are MGHRA and YSYEKL. CDR3 sequence: CASSQVPGYEQYF. CDR3 bases: TGCGCCAGCAGCCAAGTTCCGGGATACGAGCAGTACTTC.

This clonotype was seen a few times. This sequence joins TRBV29-1 and TRBJ1-2; D is unresolved. The CDR3 contains 12 residues. Trimming cost V 4 bases and J 8 bases, with 14 bases left between them. In germline, CDR1 is SQVTM, CDR2 ANQGSEA. CDR3 region: CSVVTPTRGYTF. CDR3 nucleotides: TGCAGCGTTGTCACACCCACAAGGGGCTACACCTTC.